Listed below are T cell receptor beta chains from one sample, sequenced in a study of control samples from healthy donors and cancer patients. Here immunoSEQ multiplex PCR was the method, and the copy in TCRdb shows in-frame clones only, minus some. There are tens of thousands of clones in the sample; under 85% occur only once, and around 14% lies in the top ten. The sequenced material came from blood. These receptors were collected from a man between 60 and 75 years old in good health. CDR3s include the opening cysteine and the closing phenylalanine or tryptophan. The D gene is left open where the match is weak. A clone size is listed for some rows: how often the clone was seen (once, few, many), or a class if it is expanded.

d_call j_call clone_size v_call cdr3_length cdr3_nt cdr3_aa
TRBD2 TRBJ2-7 . TRBV6-5 16 TGTGCCAGCAGTTACCTTCGGACTAGCGGACGGTACGAGCAGTACTTC CASSYLRTSGRYEQYF
. TRBJ2-7 . TRBV2 14 TGTGCCAGCAGCCTGACACCGAGCTCCTACGAGCAGTACTTC CASSLTPSSYEQYF
. TRBJ1-5 . TRBV28 13 TGTGCCAGCGCCCAAACGCCGGGACAGCCCCAGCATTTT CASAQTPGQPQHF
. TRBJ2-7 . TRBV28 12 TGTGCCAGCCGGAGGGGCTCCTACGAGCAGTACTTC CASRRGSYEQYF
TRBD1 TRBJ2-7 . TRBV27 13 TGTGCCAGCAAGGGACAGGGGGTGTACGAGCAGTACTTC CASKGQGVYEQYF
TRBD1 TRBJ1-4 . TRBV30 14 TGTGCCTGGAGACGACAGGGAAACAATGAAAAACTGTTTTTT CAWRRQGNNEKLFF
. TRBJ2-3 . TRBV5-8 14 TGTGCCAGCAGGGGACTCCCCCACACAGATACGCAGTATTTT CASRGLPHTDTQYF
TRBD1 TRBJ1-4 . TRBV19 16 TGTGCCAGTAGAGAAGGGACAGGGGTAACTAATGAAAAACTGTTTTTT CASREGTGVTNEKLFF
. TRBJ1-2 . TRBV30 13 TGTGCCTGGAGTACCCGGGGGACCTATGGCTACACCTTC CAWSTRGTYGYTF
TRBD1 TRBJ2-1 once TRBV27 14 TGTGCCAGCAGTCGGACAGGGTCCTACAATGAGCAGTTCTTC CASSRTGSYNEQFF
. TRBJ1-1 . TRBV19 13 TGTGCCAGCTACAGGGAATACGACACTGAAGCTTTCTTT CASYREYDTEAFF
TRBD2 TRBJ2-1 . TRBV7-8 19 TGTGCCAGCAGCTTATCTTGGGGGAACAGAGCGGGAGGGTCCAATGAGCAGTTCTTC CASSLSWGNRAGGSNEQFF
TRBD1 TRBJ2-1 . TRBV7-9 16 TGTGCCAGCAGCTTAGTGTCAGGGGGCCGTGGTAATGAGCAGTTCTTC CASSLVSGGRGNEQFF
. TRBJ2-1 . TRBV2 14 TGTGCCAGCAAGATTTCAAGCTCCTACAATGAGCAGTTCTTC CASKISSSYNEQFF
TRBD2 TRBJ2-2 . TRBV6-2/TRBV6-3 16 TGTGCCAGCAGCATCGGACTAGCGCCCAGCACCGGGGAGCTGTTTTTT CASSIGLAPSTGELFF
TRBD2 TRBJ2-7 . TRBV3-1/TRBV3-2 14 TGTGCCAGCAGCCGGCTAGCGGGAGAGGGCGAGCAGTACTTC CASSRLAGEGEQYF
TRBD1 TRBJ2-3 . TRBV7-3 16 TGTGCCAGCAGCTTAAACCCGACAGGGTTCAGAGATACGCAGTATTTT CASSLNPTGFRDTQYF
TRBD1 TRBJ2-2 . TRBV2 14 TGTGCCAGCAGTCGGACAGGGTCGGCCGGGGAGCTGTTTTTT CASSRTGSAGELFF
TRBD2 TRBJ2-3 once TRBV7-2 16 TGTGCCAGCAGCTTAGCCGCTAGCGGTATCACAGATACGCAGTATTTT CASSLAASGITDTQYF
. TRBJ2-1 . TRBV18 13 TGTGCCAGCTCACCAAACAGGGACTATGAGCAGTTCTTC CASSPNRDYEQFF
TRBD2 TRBJ2-3 . TRBV7-3 15 TGTGCCAGCAGCCCCTTGGCGGGAGGGAAAGATACGCAGTATTTT CASSPLAGGKDTQYF
. TRBJ2-7 many TRBV13 15 TGTGCCAGCAGCTTAGGACGGGGGAAAGTCCACGAGCAGTACTTC CASSLGRGKVHEQYF
TRBD2 TRBJ2-1 . TRBV9 17 TGTGCCAGCAGCGTAGAACTAGCGTTCAACTCCTACAATGAGCAGTTCTTC CASSVELAFNSYNEQFF
TRBD2 TRBJ2-7 . TRBV5-1 15 TGCGCCAGCAGCTTGGCGGCTAGCGGGAGTTACGAGCAGTACTTC CASSLAASGSYEQYF
. TRBJ1-1 . TRBV5-5 14 TGTGCCAGCAGCCAACTACAGCTAAACACTGAAGCTTTCTTT CASSQLQLNTEAFF
TRBD1 TRBJ2-7 . TRBV6-2/TRBV6-3 14 TGTGCCAGCAGCCGGGACAGTGAGCTTTACGAGCAGTACTTC CASSRDSELYEQYF
. TRBJ2-2 . TRBV7-9 17 TGTGCCAGCAGCTTAGGGGTTGAGGGAACGAACACCGGGGAGCTGTTTTTT CASSLGVEGTNTGELFF
. TRBJ1-1 . TRBV6-5 12 TGTGCCAGCAGTACCCTTAACACTGAAGCTTTCTTT CASSTLNTEAFF
TRBD1 TRBJ2-5 once TRBV27 18 TGTGCCAGCAGTTTATCCCCTGTACCTCGACAGGGCCAAGAGACCCAGTACTTC CASSLSPVPRQGQETQYF
. TRBJ1-5 . TRBV6-5 15 TGTGCCAGCAGCACGTTGGGTTATAGCAATCAGCCCCAGCATTTT CASSTLGYSNQPQHF
. TRBJ1-6 . TRBV28 17 TGTGCCAGCACCCTCCGTGGGGGCGTCGCCCCGAATTCACCCCTCCACTTT CASTLRGGVAPNSPLHF
TRBD1 TRBJ2-1 . TRBV4-1 13 TGCGCCACCGGGACAGGGATTGGCAATGAGCAGTTCTTC CATGTGIGNEQFF
. TRBJ2-5 . TRBV3-1/TRBV3-2 14 TGTGCCAGCAGCCATGTCCTTGCCCAAGAGACCCAGTACTTC CASSHVLAQETQYF